This TCR beta chain emerged from a study of healthy donors' naive CD4 and CD8 T cells. General observations from the study: Negatively charged CDR3s marked CD8+ lineage; positively charged CDR3s marked CD4+ lineage.

Each TCR library used 450 to 600 ng of total RNA and a linear amplification protocol. TCRdb reprocessed the reads via MiXCR and lists one record per CDR3 protein. The profile shows approximately 180,000 distinct CDR3 sequences, 65% to 75% of them singletons. CD4+CD8-CD45RO-CD45RA+ cells were naive CD4+; CD8+CD4-CD45RA+CD27bright cells were naive CD8+. As regards this clonotype: What it binds is unknown.

Germline CDR1 and CDR2: LNHDA and SQIVND (reference sequence). There are 18 residues in the CDR3. The V segment lost 6 bases and the J segment 0 bases; nucleotides outside the gene matches: 10. The chain employs TRBV19 and TRBJ2-6; 8 bases agree with TRBD1. The specimen sequenced was naive CD4+ and CD8+ T cells sorted from blood, pooled from several donors. The receptor was isolated from a pool of human donors in good health; the sample pools cells from several healthy donors. The CDR3 region has the DNA TGTGCCAGTAGCGAAACCGGGACAGGCGTCTCTGGGGCCAACGTCCTGACTTTC. Residues: CASSETGTGVSGANVLTF.